These 31 T cell receptor beta chains were sequenced from one sample in a study of blood T cell repertoires in COVID-19. Assay: immunoSEQ multiplex PCR; the TCRdb copy retains only in-frame clones and omits some. The sample holds more than 300,000 clones; 85% to 90% are singletons and the top ten take 8% to 13%. The sample consisted of PBMCs or T cells enriched from blood (not recorded which). The receptors were sampled from a woman aged 18-30 years who had recovered from COVID-19.

This rearrangement joins TRBV28 to TRBJ1-5; D gene ambiguous. V was shortened by 8 bases and J by 4 bases, with 9 bases between the two germline ends. Germline-derived CDR1 and CDR2 are MDHEN and SYDVKM. The CDR3 length is 12 residues. DNA of the CDR3: TGTGCCAGCTGCCCAGTTAATCAGCCCCAGCATTTT. Protein sequence: CASCPVNQPQHF.

The chain is built from TRBV5-5 and TRBJ1-1; possibly TRBD1 for D (6 bases). This CDR3 is built from 14 residues. V lost 2 bases and J lost 6, with 14 bases in between. Germline CDR1 and CDR2: SGHKS and YYEKEE (reference sequence). CDR3 coding DNA: TGTGCCAGCAGCTTACAGGGTTCTGGGGCTGAAGCTTTCTTT. Translation: CASSLQGSGAEAFF.

The chain uses TRBV10-3 and TRBJ2-2, with D perhaps matching TRBD1 (6 bases). This CDR3 spans 16 amino acids. The ends were cut back, 3 bases at V and 1 base at J, with 12 bases in the middle. Germline-derived CDR1 and CDR2 are ENHRY and SYGVKD. The CDR3 DNA sequence: TGTGCCATCAGTGATTCCGGGACACTGAACACCGGGGAGCTGTTTTTT. Translated: CAISDSGTLNTGELFF.

This rearrangement joins TRBV28 to TRBJ1-1, with 9 bases lining up with TRBD1. V lost 5 bases and J lost 4; bases outside the gene matches: 8. The CDR3 contains 15 residues. The V gene's germline CDR1 is MDHEN and CDR2 SYDVKM. DNA of the CDR3: TGTGCCAGCAGTACACAGGGGGCGGACAGCACTGAAGCTTTCTTT. It yields the protein CASSTQGADSTEAFF.

The CDR3 spells CASSQDLWDRGFHQPLHF. The DNA for the CDR3 is TGTGCCAGCAGCCAAGATCTATGGGACAGGGGGTTTCACCAGCCCCTCCACTTT. The chain uses TRBV14 and TRBJ1-6, with 11 positions matching TRBD1. Losses at the gene ends were 0 bases for V and 13 bases for J; bases not matched to a gene: 14. This CDR3 has 18 residues. Germline V gives CDR1 SGHDN, CDR2 FVKESK. The variable domain in full, completed from reference TRBV14 and TRBJ1-6, reads EAGVTQFPSHSVIEKGQTVTLRCDPISGHDNLYWYRRVMGKEIKFLLHFVKESKQDESGMPNNRFLAERTGGTYSTLKVQPAELEDSGVYFCASSQDLWDRGFHQPLHFGNGTRLTVT.

The rearrangement joins TRBV28 to TRBJ2-5, with D tentatively TRBD2 (5 bases). The germline CDR1 and CDR2 sequences are MDHEN and SYDVKM. CDR3 length: 14 residues. Trimming stripped 1 base from V and 8 bases from J, with 14 bases between. CDR3 protein: CASSLFVRADTQYF. CDR3 DNA sequence: TGTGCCAGCAGTTTATTTGTGAGGGCGGATACCCAGTACTTC.

The chain links TRBV9 to TRBJ2-1; 15 bases fit TRBD2. CDR1 and CDR2 (germline): SGDLS, YYNGEE. With 2 bases clipped from V and 0 bases from J, the junction kept 6 bases outside the gene matches. CDR3 length equals 19 residues. The CDR3 spells CASSVEGLAGGSSYNEQFF. The CDR3 region has the DNA TGTGCCAGCAGCGTGGAAGGACTAGCGGGAGGGAGCTCCTACAATGAGCAGTTCTTC. Drawing the rest from reference TRBV9 and TRBJ2-1, the complete variable domain is DSGVTQTPKHLITATGQRVTLRCSPRSGDLSVYWYQQSLDQGLQFLIQYYNGEERAKGNILERFSAQQFPDLHSELNLSSLELGDSALYFCASSVEGLAGGSSYNEQFFGPGTRLTVL.

The sample holds one count of this clone. The chain is built from TRBV7-9 and TRBJ2-5; TRBD1 is a possible D gene (5 bases). This CDR3 is 15 amino acids long. CDR1 and CDR2 (germline): SEHNR, FQNEAQ (reference sequence). V lost 0 bases and J 1 base, leaving 9 bases between the germline ends. The chain's CDR3 is CASSLATGTQETQYF. Here the CDR3 DNA reads TGTGCCAGCAGCTTAGCAACAGGAACCCAAGAGACCCAGTACTTC.

J is TRBJ2-3 and V is TRBV10-3, with TRBD2 as a possible D gene (5 bases). V lost 11 bases to trimming and J lost 6 bases, with 12 bases between them. The germline gives CDR1 ENHRY, CDR2 SYGVKD. The CDR3 is 11 amino acids. For the CDR3, the DNA is TGTGCCGTACTAGTTACCGATACGCAGTATTTT. This translates into CAVLVTDTQYF.

The rearrangement links TRBV18 to TRBJ1-1, with 8 nucleotides matching TRBD1. V dropped 5 bases and J dropped 1; count of bases not matched to a gene: 6. The germline gives CDR1 KGHSH, CDR2 LQKENI. The CDR3 has 15 amino acids. CDR3 in DNA: TGTGCCAGCTCAGCATCCGGGACAGGGAACACTGAAGCTTTCTTT. Residues: CASSASGTGNTEAFF.

The rearrangement links TRBV6-2 or TRBV6-3 to TRBJ1-1, with TRBD1 matching over 7 bases. The CDR3 has 15 residues. The junction had 6 bases not matched to a gene; V was cut back by 5 bases and J by 0 bases. Germline V gene lookup returns CDR1 MNHEY and CDR2 SVGEGT. CDR3 nucleotides: TGTGCCAGCAGTAGATCCAGGGGGGTGAACACTGAAGCTTTCTTT. This translates into CASSRSRGVNTEAFF.

V gene TRBV6-4 combines with J gene TRBJ1-2, with 8 bases identical to TRBD1. The CDR3 runs to 14 residues. CDR1 is MRHNA, CDR2 SNTAGT, per germline. Trimming took 6 bases from V and 4 from J; bases not matched to a gene: 7. The CDR3 reads CASRPGQGPYGYTF. The CDR3 DNA reads TGTGCCAGCAGACCTGGACAGGGACCCTATGGCTACACCTTC.

The chain recombines TRBV2 with TRBJ1-5; D unclear. This CDR3 is 13 amino acids long. Germline values: CDR1 SNHLY, CDR2 FYNNEI. V was cut by 7 bases and J by 6 bases, with 13 bases left in between. The CDR3, as DNA: TGTGCCAGCATGGGGAGCAGGACTCAGCCCCAGCATTTT. It yields the protein CASMGSRTQPQHF.

V usage is TRBV28 and J usage is TRBJ2-5; no clear D. The CDR3 runs 12 residues. Between the trimmed V and J ends, which lost 2 bases and 4 bases, there was a span of 5 bases. Germline-derived CDR1 and CDR2 are MDHEN and SYDVKM. Written as DNA, the CDR3 is TGTGCCAGCAGTTTAAACGGAGAGACCCAGTACTTC. This encodes CASSLNGETQYF.

The chain combines TRBV5-1 with TRBJ1-1; no clear D gene. CDR1 is SGHRS, CDR2 YFSETQ, per germline. The CDR3 has 14 residues. Trimming pared 3 bases from V and 0 bases from J, leaving 9 bases between. CDR3 amino acids: CASSYGNMNTEAFF. CDR3 DNA sequence: TGCGCCAGCAGCTACGGGAATATGAACACTGAAGCTTTCTTT.

The chain employs TRBV4-2 and TRBJ1-6, with 8 bases identical to TRBD1. Germline CDR1 and CDR2: LGHNA and YNFKEQ. The J segment lost 6 bases and the V segment lost 4 bases, leaving 8 bases of the junction unmatched. CDR3 length: 16 amino acids. This CDR3 is CASSLSGTGLNSPLHF. CDR3 coding DNA: TGTGCCAGCAGCCTATCCGGGACAGGACTTAATTCACCCCTCCACTTT.

The chain couples TRBV5-1 to TRBJ2-7; D is possibly TRBD2 (5 bases). Trimming cost V 4 bases and J 2 bases, with 16 bases left between them. This CDR3 has 15 residues. Looked up from germline, CDR1 is SGHRS and CDR2 is YFSETQ. CDR3: CASSRELGEAYEQYF. CDR3 sequence (DNA): TGCGCCAGCAGCCGGGAACTGGGAGAGGCCTACGAGCAGTACTTC. The full variable domain, completed using reference TRBV5-1 and TRBJ2-7, is KAGVTQTPRYLIKTRGQQVTLSCSPISGHRSVSWYQQTPGQGLQFLFEYFSETQRNKGNFPGRFSGRQFSNSRSEMNVSTLELGDSALYLCASSRELGEAYEQYFGPGTRLTVT.

J is TRBJ2-7 and V is TRBV27, with TRBD1 identical over 9 bases. The CDR3 has 16 amino acids. Unmatched junction bases numbered 12, after V lost 5 bases and J lost 4 bases. The V gene's germline CDR1 is MNHEY and CDR2 SMNVEV (reference sequence). CDR3 residues: CASSPTGGAGRYEQYF. The CDR3 DNA is TGTGCCAGCAGTCCTACAGGGGGCGCGGGTAGGTACGAGCAGTACTTC.

The rearrangement links TRBV4-1 to TRBJ1-2; 8 bases are shared with TRBD1. The CDR3 is 17 residues long. Germline V gene sequence: CDR1 MGHRA, CDR2 YSYEKL. V shed 0 bases, J shed 5 bases, and the junction held 11 bases outside the gene matches. CDR3 nucleotide sequence: TGCGCCAGCAGCCAAGATTCAGGACAGGGAGTGTCTTATGGCTACACCTTC. Encoded protein: CASSQDSGQGVSYGYTF.

J is TRBJ2-1 and V is TRBV5-6; the match to TRBD1 covers 8 bases. Germline V gene lookup returns CDR1 SGHDT and CDR2 YYEEEE. The CDR3 sequence is 19 residues long. J lost 5 bases, V lost 4 bases, and 20 bases had no gene match. CDR3 in amino acids: CASSPGRGTGALDDNEQFF. The DNA for the CDR3 is TGTGCCAGCAGCCCGGGGAGAGGGACAGGAGCGCTCGATGACAATGAGCAGTTCTTC.

V and J are TRBV7-2 and TRBJ2-7; D is perhaps TRBD1 (5 bases). V lost 2 bases, J lost 2 bases, and 25 bases lay in between. Germline V gives CDR1 SGHTA, CDR2 FQGNSA. The CDR3 has 19 residues. The CDR3: CASSLTPPFPGFGTYEQYF. CDR3 sequence (DNA): TGTGCCAGCAGCTTAACCCCTCCCTTTCCAGGGTTTGGAACCTACGAGCAGTACTTC. Drawing the rest from reference TRBV7-2 and TRBJ2-7, the complete variable domain is GAGVSQSPSNKVTEKGKDVELRCDPISGHTALYWYRQSLGQGLEFLIYFQGNSAPDKSGLPSDRFSAERTGGSVSTLTIQRTQQEDSAVYLCASSLTPPFPGFGTYEQYFGPGTRLTVT.

This clone appeared a single time. The chain employs TRBV27 and TRBJ2-7; the D gene is possibly TRBD2 (5 bases). The germline V and J ends were trimmed by 3 bases and 2 bases, with 23 bases remaining between them. This CDR3 contains 18 residues. Germline-derived CDR1 and CDR2 are MNHEY and SMNVEV (reference sequence). CDR3 amino acids: CASSLSPLFMDFTYEQYF. CDR3 nucleotides: TGTGCCAGCAGTTTGTCCCCCCTTTTTATGGACTTCACCTACGAGCAGTACTTC.

The V call is TRBV24-1, the J call TRBJ1-1; D remains unclear. CDR3 length equals 15 residues. The V and J ends lost 5 bases and 1 base respectively, with 13 bases between them. Looked up from germline, CDR1 is KGHDR and CDR2 is SFDVKD. CDR3 residues: CATSVSEGPNTEAFF. DNA of the CDR3: TGTGCCACCAGTGTCTCCGAGGGTCCGAACACTGAAGCTTTCTTT.

This clone was seen once. The chain uses TRBV14 and TRBJ1-4, with D maybe TRBD1 (5 bases). Germline V gives CDR1 SGHDN, CDR2 FVKESK. The V and J ends lost 6 bases and 8 bases respectively, with 13 bases between them. The CDR3 has 13 residues. CDR3 protein: CASSIGRDEKLFF. CDR3 nucleotides: TGTGCCAGCAGTATCGGGAGGGACGAAAAACTGTTTTTT. Supplemented by reference TRBV14 and TRBJ1-4, the full variable domain reads EAGVTQFPSHSVIEKGQTVTLRCDPISGHDNLYWYRRVMGKEIKFLLHFVKESKQDESGMPNNRFLAERTGGTYSTLKVQPAELEDSGVYFCASSIGRDEKLFFGSGTQLSVL.

This chain joins TRBV6-5 and TRBJ2-1, with TRBD2 matching over 14 bases. The CDR3 length is 15 residues. Germline V gene lookup returns CDR1 MNHEY and CDR2 SVGAGI. V trimming: 6 bases; J trimming: 7 bases; junction bases outside the gene matches: 5. The chain's CDR3 is CASSGTSGSRNEQFF. CDR3 in DNA: TGTGCCAGCAGCGGGACTAGCGGGAGTAGGAATGAGCAGTTCTTC.

The chain has TRBV30 and TRBJ2-5; 9 nucleotides agree with TRBD1. Germline assignment: CDR1 GTSNPN and CDR2 SVGIG (reference sequence). The junction had 4 bases not matched to a gene; V was cut back by 2 bases and J by 3 bases. CDR3 length: 14 amino acids. The CDR3 loop reads CAWSPRTGEETQYF. In DNA form, the CDR3 reads TGTGCCTGGAGTCCCCGGACAGGGGAAGAGACCCAGTACTTC.

The rearrangement uses TRBV19 and TRBJ1-1; D may be TRBD1 (6 bases). The CDR3 covers 13 residues. With 8 bases removed from V and 4 bases from J, the gap between germline ends came to 14 bases. Per germline, CDR1 LNHDA and CDR2 SQIVND (reference sequence). The CDR3: CASRNRDGTEAFF. CDR3 DNA sequence: TGTGCCAGTCGTAACAGGGATGGCACTGAAGCTTTCTTT.

The chain has TRBV7-8 and TRBJ2-1, with TRBD2 as a possible D gene (5 bases). CDR3 length equals 14 residues. Germline V gene sequence: CDR1 SGHVS, CDR2 FQNEAQ. V lost 5 bases to trimming and J lost 3 bases, with 11 bases between them. The CDR3 is CASSPPAVYNEQFF. As DNA, the CDR3 is TGTGCCAGCAGCCCTCCAGCGGTCTACAATGAGCAGTTCTTC.

This clone was observed once. The chain has TRBV25-1 and TRBJ2-2, with TRBD1 matching over 8 bases. The length of the CDR3 is 15 residues. Germline V CDR1 and CDR2: MGHDK, SYGVNS. Trimming removed 3 bases from V and 6 bases from J; junction bases left unmatched: 6. The CDR3 region is CASSDSGGTAGELFF. For the CDR3, the DNA is TGTGCCAGCAGTGACTCAGGGGGCACGGCCGGGGAGCTGTTTTTT.

This chain uses TRBV3-1 (or the pseudogene TRBV3-2) with TRBJ2-7; D possibly corresponds to TRBD2 (6 bases). CDR1 and CDR2 from the germline V gene are LGHDT and YNNKEL (reference sequence). The CDR3 length is 15 residues. V was pared by 1 base and J by 2 bases, with 12 bases between. The CDR3 DNA reads as TGTGCCAGCAGCCAAGGATGGGGGGTCGCCTACGAGCAGTACTTC. Its protein product is CASSQGWGVAYEQYF.

The chain recombines TRBV28 with TRBJ1-5; 9 nucleotides agree with TRBD1. The CDR3 runs 14 residues. Germline V CDR1 and CDR2: MDHEN, SYDVKM. V was pared by 5 bases and J by 4 bases, with 3 bases of the junction left unmatched. The CDR3 is CASSRTGENQPQHF. The CDR3 DNA is TGTGCCAGCAGTAGGACAGGGGAGAATCAGCCCCAGCATTTT.